This T cell receptor (beta chain) originates from a study of identical twins (dated by TCRdb to 2016 to 2018). Broadly, across the study: To test whether fetal clonotypes persist, this study deep-sequenced TCR alpha and beta repertoires from monozygotic twins, from unrelated adults of various ages, and from cord blood. To rule out contamination, the twin experiments were replicated at different times with different library preparation protocols. On the study overall, not on this receptor specifically: A weaker excess of twin sharing was found in beta out-of-frame sequences because the signal-to-noise ratio was lowered by fewer shared sequences. Out-of-frame TCR alpha sharing in monozygotic twins was systematically underestimated by recombination models, whereas sharing between unrelated individuals was in agreement with the recombination models. Because the same donors could not be followed over many years, conclusions were based on cross-sectional statistical analysis. Fewer insertions were carried by abundant cord blood beta clonotypes; a weaker similar trend was observed in young adult naive repertoires, while no such trend was observed in memory repertoires. Compared with coincidental sharing between unrelated individuals, an excess of low generation-probability sequences was observed among out-of-frame TCR alpha sequences shared between twins. Zero-insertion analyses could be partly confounded by invariant T cells such as MAIT and iNKT, although diverse VJ usage argued against such confounding for most clonotypes.

To note about this clonotype: What this receptor recognizes is not known. No base quality information exists; no much larger clone differs at one position.

The library was generated by 5' RACE. This sample was sequenced with an Illumina HiSeq 2000. A universal primer binding site was added through template switching, and the final cDNA carried a unique molecular identifier so that TCR cDNA molecules could be counted accurately. First-strand cDNA for TCR alpha and beta chains was synthesized from specific primers in the conserved constant-segment region. To control for contamination, every cDNA library carried two barcodes: a SMART-Mk sample barcode plus Illumina barcodes. TruSeq adapter sequences along with Illumina sample barcodes were introduced in two successive PCR steps. Sequencing of the TCR alpha and beta cDNA libraries was done on the Illumina HiSeq platform using custom primers. As for the authors' bioinformatics: MiGEC was used to process raw reads and extract unique molecular identifiers, and MiXCR was used to find CDR3 positions. Recombination models were inferred per individual with the repgenHMM and IGoR tools using an EM algorithm. The analysis of shared clonotypes was done with the tcR package in R, with sharing normalized by the product of cloneset sizes. To study raw recombination free of thymic and clonal selection effects, out-of-frame nonproductive sequences were analyzed. Through fastp at Q25 and MiXCR, TCRdb rebuilt clones from the public reads, retaining in-frame beta chains. Rows are combined by CDR3 protein, so each entry shows the most common genes and DNA. These V and J calls are TCRdb output, not the study's own analysis. A total of 1.5 million to 2 million distinct CDR3 sequences appear in this sample, under 35% of them only once. The ten largest clones add up to approximately 0.29% of the sample.

Every donor was a healthy Caucasian. V and J lose 2 bases and 8 bases, and a span of 18 bases separates them. From cysteine to phenylalanine, the CDR3 is 15 amino acids long. The read is trimmed to its CDR3 DNA, 45 bases read in frame from base 1. The germline V gene sets CDR1 to MNHEY and CDR2 to SVGEGT. The sequence was obtained from a newborn girl in good health. The sequence joins TRBV6-2 or TRBV6-3 to TRBJ1-2; a tentative D call is TRBD1 (6 bases match). Sequences were obtained from cord blood. The nucleotide sequence reads TGTGCCAGCAGTTACGTATTGTCTCCCAGGGGCGGCTACACCTTC. Its translation reads: CASSYVLSPRGGYTF.